The 26 T cell receptor beta chains below come from one sample, sequenced in a study of shared clonotypes between healthy human individuals. The method was immunoSEQ multiplex PCR; TCRdb's version includes in-frame clones alone and lacks a portion of them. The sample records some 2 million clones, less than 95% being singletons. CD45RO-negative CD8 cells positively selected for CCR7 made up the naive population, which excluded terminally differentiated effector memory CD45RA+ cells. The sequencing sample was made of naive CD8+ T cells sorted from blood. These receptor sequences come from a man aged 18 to 29 in good health.

V usage is TRBV10-3 and J usage is TRBJ1-2, with 7 bases matching TRBD1. Germline V gene sequence: CDR1 ENHRY, CDR2 SYGVKD. J was trimmed by 5 bases and V by 0 bases; bases with no gene match: 3. The CDR3 length is 14 residues. The CDR3 is CAISESGQQYGYTF. The CDR3 coding sequence is TGTGCCATCAGTGAGTCGGGACAGCAATATGGCTACACCTTC.

This sequence joins TRBV4-3 and TRBJ2-7; possibly TRBD1 for D (6 bases). Deletions cut 1 base from V and 2 bases from J, with 9 bases between. From germline, CDR1 is LGHNA and CDR2 YSLEER. The CDR3 is 14 amino acids. The CDR3, as DNA: TGCGCCAGCAGCCAAGGCAGGGGTCCCTACGAGCAGTACTTC. Protein product: CASSQGRGPYEQYF.

With respect to this clone: This same CDR3 is encoded by further DNA sequences in the sample. J is TRBJ2-7 and V is TRBV6-1; no clear D. CDR3 length equals 12 residues. Trimming left V 4 bases short and J 2 bases short, with 6 bases between. Germline CDR1 is MNHNS and CDR2 is SASEGT. The CDR3 nucleotides are TGTGCCAGCAGTGTCATTCCCTACGAGCAGTACTTC. Its protein product is CASSVIPYEQYF.

This clone was seen a single time. The gene calls are TRBV4-1 and TRBJ2-5, with 7 bases fitting TRBD1. Germline-derived CDR1 and CDR2 are MGHRA and YSYEKL. The CDR3 length is 15 residues. V shed 0 bases and J 2 bases; nucleotides not matched to a gene: 3. The CDR3 DNA follows: TGCGCCAGCAGCCAAGATCTGACAGGGCAAGAGACCCAGTACTTC. Translating gives CASSQDLTGQETQYF.

J is TRBJ2-3 and V is TRBV28, with D tentatively TRBD1 (7 bases). V was cut by 6 bases and J by 0 bases, with 10 bases left in between. This CDR3 region has 14 residues. Germline lookup yields CDR1 MDHEN and CDR2 SYDVKM. The CDR3 spells CASSQGGSTDTQYF. CDR3 coding DNA: TGTGCCAGCAGCCAGGGGGGTAGCACAGATACGCAGTATTTT. The whole variable domain, filled in from reference TRBV28 and TRBJ2-3, reads DVKVTQSSRYLVKRTGEKVFLECVQDMDHENMFWYRQDPGLGLRLIYFSYDVKMKEKGDIPEGYSVSREKKERFSLILESASTNQTSMYLCASSQGGSTDTQYFGPGTRLTVL.

V usage is TRBV5-4 and J usage is TRBJ1-1; D remains unclear. Germline lookup yields CDR1 SGHNT and CDR2 YYREEE (reference sequence). This CDR3 region has 12 residues. The germline V and J ends were trimmed by 3 bases and 3 bases, with 6 bases remaining between them. This CDR3 is CASSWSDTEAFF. The CDR3 coding sequence is TGTGCCAGCAGCTGGTCGGACACTGAAGCTTTCTTT. The complete variable domain, with remaining parts taken from reference TRBV5-4 and TRBJ1-1, reads ETGVTQSPTHLIKTRGQQVTLRCSSQSGHNTVSWYQQALGQGPQFIFQYYREEENGRGNFPPRFSGLQFPNYSSELNVNALELDDSALYLCASSWSDTEAFFGQGTRLTVV.

In DNA form, the CDR3 reads TGCAGCGTTGAAGGCTCTGGGGACAGCGTCTACGAGCAGTACTTC. Its protein is CSVEGSGDSVYEQYF. The J gene is TRBJ2-7, the V gene TRBV29-1; 7 bases are a match to TRBD1. Germline assignment: CDR1 SQVTM and CDR2 ANQGSEA. CDR3 length equals 15 residues. After removal of 1 base from V and 3 bases from J, the junction contained 9 bases not matched to a gene.

This clone was detected once. J is TRBJ2-7 and V is TRBV4-1; D is undetermined. V was trimmed by 0 bases and J by 1 base, leaving 10 bases between them. Germline assignment: CDR1 MGHRA and CDR2 YSYEKL. The CDR3 has 15 residues. CDR3: CASSQEYSLSYEQYF. In DNA form, the CDR3 reads TGCGCCAGCAGCCAAGAATATTCTTTATCCTACGAGCAGTACTTC.

This clone was counted a single time. This same CDR3 is encoded by further DNA sequences in the sample. V and J are TRBV27 and TRBJ1-5, with 9 bases aligning to TRBD1. Trimming cost V 6 bases and J 6 bases; bases outside gene matches: 6. Germline V CDR1 and CDR2: MNHEY, SMNVEV (reference sequence). CDR3 length: 14 residues. The DNA for the CDR3 is TGTGCCAGCAGCCTACAGGGGGCAGGTCAGCCCCAGCATTTT. Translation gives CASSLQGAGQPQHF.

This clone was seen more than once but under ten times. The chain uses TRBV10-2 and TRBJ1-2, with 8 bases that match TRBD1. This CDR3 spans 13 amino acids. The junction had 2 bases not matched to a gene; V was cut back by 2 bases and J by 6 bases. Per germline, CDR1 WSHSY and CDR2 SAAADI. CDR3 DNA sequence: TGCGCCAGCAGTGAGACAGGGGGAGATGGCTACACCTTC. It is translated as CASSETGGDGYTF.

CDR3 sequence: CARSLTFRGREDGYTF. The CDR3 nucleotides read TGTGCCAGAAGCTTGACTTTCCGGGGCAGGGAGGATGGCTACACCTTC. The J gene is TRBJ1-2, the V gene TRBV5-3, with a tentative D call TRBD1 (5 bases). TRBV5-3 is filed as an ORF, its function uncertain. The CDR3 runs to 16 residues. Deletions cut 1 base from V and 6 bases from J, with 19 bases between.

This chain connects TRBV5-1 to TRBJ2-7; 10 bases fit TRBD2. The CDR3 totals 15 residues. V shed 0 bases, J shed 5 bases, and the junction held 5 bases outside the gene matches. Germline CDR1 reads SGHRS; CDR2 reads YFSETQ. The CDR3 nucleotides read TGCGCCAGCAGCTTGGAACTAGCGGGATCACACGAGCAGTACTTC. As protein: CASSLELAGSHEQYF.

The rearrangement joins TRBV7-8 to TRBJ2-3, with 9 bases lining up with TRBD2. From germline, CDR1 is SGHVS and CDR2 FQNEAQ. This CDR3 spans 13 amino acids. Trimming removed 5 bases from V and 4 bases from J; junction bases left unmatched: 1. The DNA for the CDR3 is TGTGCCAGCAGCGCGGGGGGGCCAGATACGCAGTATTTT. Amino acids: CASSAGGPDTQYF.

This clone has only a few counts. This sequence joins TRBV2 and TRBJ1-1, with a possible D match to TRBD1 (5 bases). The CDR3 consists of 13 residues. V was shortened by 3 bases and J by 8 bases, with 13 bases between the two germline ends. Germline lookup yields CDR1 SNHLY and CDR2 FYNNEI. CDR3: CASSDRGAGEAFF. The CDR3 nucleotides read TGTGCCAGCAGTGATCGTGGGGCAGGCGAAGCTTTCTTT. Together with reference TRBV2 and TRBJ1-1, the CDR3 gives the full variable domain: EPEVTQTPSHQVTQMGQEVILRCVPISNHLYFYWYRQILGQKVEFLVSFYNNEISEKSEIFDDQFSVERPDGSNFTLKIRSTKLEDSAMYFCASSDRGAGEAFFGQGTRLTVV.

In nucleotides, the CDR3 is TGTGCCAGCAGTGAAGGAACAGCCCTTAACTATGGCTACACCTTC. This translates into CASSEGTALNYGYTF. V usage is TRBV2 and J usage is TRBJ1-2, with D hard to call. V was cut by 1 base and J by 1 base, with 10 bases left in between. The length of the CDR3 is 15 residues. Germline loops: CDR1 SNHLY, CDR2 FYNNEI.

J is TRBJ2-3 and V is TRBV2; D is unresolved. V dropped 4 bases and J dropped 2 bases, with 19 bases sitting between them. The V gene's germline CDR1 is SNHLY and CDR2 FYNNEI. The CDR3 totals 17 residues. In DNA form, the CDR3 reads TGTGCCAGCAGTGCTATGATTCCAGACTCTTACACAGATACGCAGTATTTT. It encodes CASSAMIPDSYTDTQYF.

The genes are TRBV5-5 and TRBJ2-7, with TRBD2 matching over 9 bases. Germline V gene lookup returns CDR1 SGHKS and CDR2 YYEKEE (reference sequence). The CDR3 extends over 13 amino acids. With 5 bases clipped from V and 1 base from J, the junction kept 1 base outside the gene matches. DNA for the CDR3: TGTGCCAGCAGGCTAGCGGGGTCCTACGAGCAGTACTTC. Translated, it gives CASRLAGSYEQYF.

V usage is TRBV15 and J usage is TRBJ2-7; no clear D gene. Trimming stripped 0 bases from V and 12 bases from J, with 15 bases between. CDR1 is LNHNV and CDR2 is YYDKDF in the germline V gene (reference sequence). The CDR3 sequence is 13 residues long. As DNA, the CDR3 is TGTGCCACCAGCAGAGATTCGGTGGGCAGCCCGTACTTC. Its protein product is CATSRDSVGSPYF.

The chain links TRBV11-2 to TRBJ1-1; no definite D call. CDR1 SGHAT and CDR2 FQNNGV come from the germline V gene. Trimming removed 1 base at V and 1 base at J, with 10 bases between. The CDR3 length is 15 residues. The CDR3 bases are TGTGCCAGCAGCTTAGGAATCTACGGGAACACTGAAGCTTTCTTT. Translation gives CASSLGIYGNTEAFF. The full variable domain, completed using reference TRBV11-2 and TRBJ1-1, is EAGVAQSPRYKIIEKRQSVAFWCNPISGHATLYWYQQILGQGPKLLIQFQNNGVVDDSQLPKDRFSAERLKGVDSTLKIQPAKLEDSAVYLCASSLGIYGNTEAFFGQGTRLTVV.

The rearrangement joins TRBV11-3 to TRBJ2-5; 9 bases align to TRBD2. This CDR3 spans 16 amino acids. The V and J ends lost 1 base and 2 bases, in that order; junction bases with no gene match: 5. Germline CDR1 SGHNT, CDR2 YENEEA. In DNA, the CDR3 is TGTGCCAGCAGCTTAGGCGTGCTAGCGGGACAAGAGACCCAGTACTTC. This gives the protein CASSLGVLAGQETQYF.

This rearrangement joins TRBV19 to TRBJ2-5, with 12 bases that match TRBD2. Germline V CDR1 and CDR2: LNHDA, SQIVND (reference sequence). This CDR3 is built from 16 residues. With 5 bases clipped from V and 4 bases from J, the junction kept 8 bases outside the gene matches. CDR3 region: CASSAGLAGPGETQYF. Written as DNA, the CDR3 is TGTGCCAGTAGTGCCGGACTAGCGGGACCCGGAGAGACCCAGTACTTC.

This clone was counted a single time. The sample contains more than one DNA sequence encoding this CDR3. The genes are TRBV5-4 and TRBJ2-2, with TRBD2 matching over 8 bases. The CDR3 is 15 amino acids. Germline trimming cut 1 base from V and 4 bases from J; bases unmatched to any gene: 3. Per germline, CDR1 SGHNT and CDR2 YYREEE (reference sequence). The CDR3: CASSLPSGLTGELFF. The CDR3 DNA reads TGTGCCAGCAGCTTGCCTAGCGGGCTCACCGGGGAGCTGTTTTTT. The full variable domain, its missing parts supplied by reference TRBV5-4 and TRBJ2-2, is ETGVTQSPTHLIKTRGQQVTLRCSSQSGHNTVSWYQQALGQGPQFIFQYYREEENGRGNFPPRFSGLQFPNYSSELNVNALELDDSALYLCASSLPSGLTGELFFGEGSRLTVL.

The chain combines TRBV19 with TRBJ1-1; perhaps TRBD1 as D (5 bases). V lost 3 bases and J lost 4, with 15 bases in between. Germline V gives CDR1 LNHDA, CDR2 SQIVND (reference sequence). The CDR3 sequence is 15 residues long. The CDR3 loop reads CASSIYSTGFTEAFF. CDR3 DNA: TGTGCCAGTAGTATTTATTCCACAGGTTTCACTGAAGCTTTCTTT.

Only one count was recorded for this clone. The V gene is TRBV15, the J gene TRBJ1-1; D gene ambiguous. The CDR3 sequence is 14 residues long. V dropped 0 bases and J dropped 3 bases, with 8 bases sitting between them. Germline loops: CDR1 LNHNV, CDR2 YYDKDF (reference sequence). CDR3 sequence: CATSREGLDTEAFF. The CDR3 DNA is TGTGCCACCAGCAGAGAGGGTCTGGACACTGAAGCTTTCTTT.

The chain joins TRBV5-6 to TRBJ2-3, with D unclear. V lost 3 bases, J lost 4 bases, and 6 bases lay in between. The V gene's germline CDR1 is SGHDT and CDR2 YYEEEE. The CDR3 has 12 residues. This CDR3 reads CASSSGPDTQYF. CDR3 nucleotide sequence: TGTGCCAGCAGCTCGGGCCCAGATACGCAGTATTTT.

The chain has TRBV4-1 and TRBJ2-1; no firm D call. The CDR3 totals 16 residues. The germline CDR1 and CDR2 sequences are MGHRA and YSYEKL. The V end was cut by 0 bases, the J end by 4 bases, with 13 bases between. The DNA of the CDR3 is TGCGCCAGCAGCCAAGACCCCCGGGTGCAGTACAATGAGCAGTTCTTC. It translates to CASSQDPRVQYNEQFF.